This T cell receptor beta chain was recovered during a study of blood T cell repertoires in COVID-19. About the study: Samples representing acute and convalescent COVID-19 were sourced from the United States, Italy and Spain. The cDNA or gDNA used as material had been derived from T cells, B-cell-depleted T cells, or PBMCs.

In the authors' workflow: The assay estimated nucleated cells by amplifying reference gene primers. Sequencing was performed with immunoSEQ multiplex PCR; in TCRdb, only in-frame clones are kept and a portion is missing. That table furnishes V, J and clone size, whereas the DNA furnished D and trimming. The sample shows about 190,000 clones, 90% of them seen only once. Specimen: peripheral blood. This clonotype was obtained from a man in his forties or fifties with acute or convalescent COVID-19.

The DNA for the CDR3 is TGTGCCAGCAGCCCCACCAGGACCTACGAGCAGTACGTC. It translates to CASSPTRTYEQYV. The chain carries TRBV6-2 or TRBV6-3 and TRBJ2-7; D is uncertain. Germline V lookup: CDR1 MNHEY, CDR2 SVGEGT. There are 13 residues in the CDR3. Trimming left V 6 bases short and J 2 bases short, with 11 bases between.